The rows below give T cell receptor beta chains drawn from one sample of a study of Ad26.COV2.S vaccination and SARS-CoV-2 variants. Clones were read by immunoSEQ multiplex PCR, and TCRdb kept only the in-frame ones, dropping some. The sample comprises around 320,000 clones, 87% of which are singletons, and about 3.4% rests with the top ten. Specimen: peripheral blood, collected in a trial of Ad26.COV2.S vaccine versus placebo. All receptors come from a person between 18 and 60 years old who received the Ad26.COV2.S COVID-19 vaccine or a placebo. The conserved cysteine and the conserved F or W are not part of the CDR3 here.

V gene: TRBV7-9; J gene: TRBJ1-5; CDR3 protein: ASSRSTGGGQPQH
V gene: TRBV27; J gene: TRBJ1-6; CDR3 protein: ASSLMQGSYNSPLH
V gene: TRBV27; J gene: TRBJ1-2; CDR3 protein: ASSTLPGTGYGYT
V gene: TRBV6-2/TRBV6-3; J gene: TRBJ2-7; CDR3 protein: ASSTRDGSYEQY
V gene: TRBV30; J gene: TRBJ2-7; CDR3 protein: AWSRQASYEQY
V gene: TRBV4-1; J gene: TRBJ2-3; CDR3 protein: ASSLTDTQY
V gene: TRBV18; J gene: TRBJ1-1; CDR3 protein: ASSPRTGQNTEAF
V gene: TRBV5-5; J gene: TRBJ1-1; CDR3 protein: ASSFDQGAITEAF
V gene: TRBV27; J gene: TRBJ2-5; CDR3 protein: ASSLTIPVPAFEGTQY
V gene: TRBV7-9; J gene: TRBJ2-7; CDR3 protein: ASSLGQGGDEQY
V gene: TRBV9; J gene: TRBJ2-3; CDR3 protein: ASSVGVQITDTQY
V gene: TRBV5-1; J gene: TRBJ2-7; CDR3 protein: ASSYEPGYEQY
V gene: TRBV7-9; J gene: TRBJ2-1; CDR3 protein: ASVSGTYNEQF
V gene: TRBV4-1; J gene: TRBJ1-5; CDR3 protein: ASSQRFREYSNQPQH
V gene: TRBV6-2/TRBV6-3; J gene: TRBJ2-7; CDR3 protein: ASSYSPDRSSYEQY
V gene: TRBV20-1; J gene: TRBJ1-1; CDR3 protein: SAGTEAF
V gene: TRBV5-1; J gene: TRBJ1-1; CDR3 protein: ASSPGQRGGEAF
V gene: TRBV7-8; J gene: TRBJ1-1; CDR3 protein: ASSFTGTGITEAF
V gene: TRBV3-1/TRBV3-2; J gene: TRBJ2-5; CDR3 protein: ASSQAPGQGRETQY
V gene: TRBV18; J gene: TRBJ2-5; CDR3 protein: ASSPTPDRETQY
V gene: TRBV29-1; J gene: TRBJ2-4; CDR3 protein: SVEEGLGDIQY
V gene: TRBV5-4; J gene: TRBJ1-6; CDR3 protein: ASSLVGTGLNSPLH
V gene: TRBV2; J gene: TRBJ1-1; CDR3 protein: ASSEGPSSEAF
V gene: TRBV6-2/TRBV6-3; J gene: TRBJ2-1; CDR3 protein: ASSYGWTGGYEQF
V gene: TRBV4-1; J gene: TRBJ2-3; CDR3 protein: ASRGTEDTQY
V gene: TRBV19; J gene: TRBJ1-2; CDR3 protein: ASSMEGRVNYGYT
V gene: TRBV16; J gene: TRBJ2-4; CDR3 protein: ASSLGGNIQY
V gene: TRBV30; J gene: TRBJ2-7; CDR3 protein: AWDRGGSSEQY
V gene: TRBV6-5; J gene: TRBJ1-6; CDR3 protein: ASIIGGNAPLH
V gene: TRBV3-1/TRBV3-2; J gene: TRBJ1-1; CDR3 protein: ASSLGVGVHTEAF
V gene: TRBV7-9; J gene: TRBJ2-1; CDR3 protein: ASSLWGTSGNEQF
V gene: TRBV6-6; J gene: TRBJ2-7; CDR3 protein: ASKPTQTGSYEQY
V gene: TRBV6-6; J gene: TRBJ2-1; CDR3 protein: ASRLDRVDNEQF
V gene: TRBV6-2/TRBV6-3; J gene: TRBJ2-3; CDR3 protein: ASSSSGEGTDTQY
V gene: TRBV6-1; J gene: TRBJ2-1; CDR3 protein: ASSEGTSGYNEQF
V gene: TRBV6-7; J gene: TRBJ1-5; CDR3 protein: ASSLARMGTESNQPQH
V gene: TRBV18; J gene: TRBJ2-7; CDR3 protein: ASSTRDRGTYEQY
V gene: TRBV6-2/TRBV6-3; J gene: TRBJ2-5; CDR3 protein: ASSYLGLAGLQETQY
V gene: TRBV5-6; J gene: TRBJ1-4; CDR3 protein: ASSLQSSTGGNEKLF
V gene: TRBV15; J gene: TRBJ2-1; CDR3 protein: ATRARGGANEQF
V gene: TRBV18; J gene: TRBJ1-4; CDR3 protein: ASSPPKGQGDEKLF
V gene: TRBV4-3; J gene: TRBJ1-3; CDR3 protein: ASSREQGTGNTIY
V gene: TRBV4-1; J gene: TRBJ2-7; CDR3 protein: ASSQEGQGRDYEQY
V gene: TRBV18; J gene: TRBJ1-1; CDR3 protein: ASSPRRQGASTEAF
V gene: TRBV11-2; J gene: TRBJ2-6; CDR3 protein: ASSPRTDLSGANVLT
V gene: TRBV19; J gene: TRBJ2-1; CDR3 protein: ASSSRGARNEQF
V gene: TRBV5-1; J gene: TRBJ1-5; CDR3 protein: ASSPGASGQPQH
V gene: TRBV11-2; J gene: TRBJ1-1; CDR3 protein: ASSLGPRASSEAF
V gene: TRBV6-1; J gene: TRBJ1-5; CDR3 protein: ASRLQGSNQPQH
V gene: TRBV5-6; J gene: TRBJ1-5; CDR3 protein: ASSGERGLSNQPQH
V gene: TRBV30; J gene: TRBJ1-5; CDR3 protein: AWSAGGLDQPQH
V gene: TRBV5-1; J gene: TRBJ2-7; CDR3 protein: ASSLAAYYEQY
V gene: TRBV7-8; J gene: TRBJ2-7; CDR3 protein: ASSLSPGTGGLGTYEQY
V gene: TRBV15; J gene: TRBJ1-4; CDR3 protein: ATSREPIAGQETTNEKLF
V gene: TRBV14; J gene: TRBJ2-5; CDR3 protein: ASRGFSETQY
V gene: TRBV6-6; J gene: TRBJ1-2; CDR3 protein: ASSPGPGYGYT